This TCR beta chain was sequenced in a study of T cell repertoires in cytomegalovirus infection. Study details: Signatures in public TCR beta sequences pointed to both CMV infection and matching HLA type.

TCRdb redid the calling of the reads with MiXCR, one entry per CDR3 protein. The sample yields about half a million distinct CDR3 sequences, 42% seen once. Trimming pared 6 bases from V and 3 bases from J, leaving 15 bases between. There are 15 residues in the CDR3. Germline V gene data show CDR1 as MDHEN and CDR2 as SYDVKM. About this clonotype itself: Its antigen is unidentified.

The specimen comprised cultured PBMCs, sampled from culture after CMV antigen stimulation. The chain uses TRBV28 and TRBJ1-3; no reliable D call. This TCR was recovered from a human donor in good health (CMV status not recorded). Some clones in this sample may be carry-over from other donors' samples. The CDR3: CASSSLGRNGNTIYF. For the CDR3, the DNA is TGTGCCAGCAGCTCCCTCGGCCGGAATGGAAACACCATATATTTT.